The entry below describes one T cell receptor beta chain. The sample belongs to a study of T cell changes during pregnancy in multiple sclerosis. Sequenced by immunoSEQ multiplex PCR; TCRdb stores in-frame clones only, minus some. The sample yields approximately 88,000 clones, 80% to 95% seen once. The specimen was peripheral blood, collected in the first trimester of pregnancy. The TCR was taken from a female donor with multiple sclerosis, enrolled in a pregnancy study.

The CDR3 region is CASSLGLAVYEQYF. DNA of the CDR3: TGCGCCAGCAGCCTGGGACTAGCGGTCTACGAGCAGTACTTC. The V gene is TRBV5-1, the J gene TRBJ2-7; 11 nucleotides agree with TRBD2. J lost 3 bases, V lost 4 bases, and 3 bases had no gene match. This CDR3 is built from 14 residues. Germline V gene data show CDR1 as SGHRS and CDR2 as YFSETQ.